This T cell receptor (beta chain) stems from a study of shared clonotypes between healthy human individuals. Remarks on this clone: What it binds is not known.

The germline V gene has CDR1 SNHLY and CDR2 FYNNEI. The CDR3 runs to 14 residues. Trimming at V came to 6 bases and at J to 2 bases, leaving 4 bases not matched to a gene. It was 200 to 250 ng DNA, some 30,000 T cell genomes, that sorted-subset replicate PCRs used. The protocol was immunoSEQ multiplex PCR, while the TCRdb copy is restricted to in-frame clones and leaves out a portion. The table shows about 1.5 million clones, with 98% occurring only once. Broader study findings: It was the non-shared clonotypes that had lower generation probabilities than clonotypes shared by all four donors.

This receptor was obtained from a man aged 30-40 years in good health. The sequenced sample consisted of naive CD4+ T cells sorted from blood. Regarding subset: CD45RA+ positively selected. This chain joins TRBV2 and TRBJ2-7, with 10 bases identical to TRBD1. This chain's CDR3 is CASRGDRGTYEQYF. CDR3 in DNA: TGTGCCAGCAGGGGGGACAGGGGAACCTACGAGCAGTACTTC.